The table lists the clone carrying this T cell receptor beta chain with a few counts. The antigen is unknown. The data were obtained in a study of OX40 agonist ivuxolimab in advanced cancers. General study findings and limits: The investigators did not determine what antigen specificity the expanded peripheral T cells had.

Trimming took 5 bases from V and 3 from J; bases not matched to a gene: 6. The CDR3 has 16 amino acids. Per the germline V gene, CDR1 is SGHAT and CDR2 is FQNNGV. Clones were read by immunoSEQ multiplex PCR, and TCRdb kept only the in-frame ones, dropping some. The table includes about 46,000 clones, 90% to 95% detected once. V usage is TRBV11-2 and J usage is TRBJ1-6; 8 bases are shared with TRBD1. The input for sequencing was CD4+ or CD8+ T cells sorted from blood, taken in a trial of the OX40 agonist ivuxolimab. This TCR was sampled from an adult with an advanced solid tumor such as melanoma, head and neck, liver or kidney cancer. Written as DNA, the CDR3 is TGTGCCAGCAGCGGACAGGGAAATTTCTATAATTCACCCCTCCACTTT. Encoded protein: CASSGQGNFYNSPLHF.